What follows is one T cell receptor beta chain and its context. Antigen specificity is unknown. A multiplex PCR was run with 60 Vbeta primers and 13 Jbeta primers. Sequencing used immunoSEQ multiplex PCR; TCRdb keeps in-frame clones, though not all of them. The sample contains 100,000 to 150,000 clones, 78% of which appear only once. The CDR3 is made up of 15 amino acids. Trimming shortened V by 6 bases and J by 4 bases, and 18 bases separated the two germline ends. Germline-derived CDR1 and CDR2 are LNHDA and SQIVND (reference sequence). These data originate in a study of cytomegalovirus exposure and HLA in healthy donors. Study observations and caveats: One variant, a missense change in DCLRE1C, was linked in a later analysis to TCR beta V- and J-gene trimming.

This receptor was identified in a woman aged 40 to 55 in good health and CMV-seronegative. The sequenced sample was PBMCs. This sequence joins TRBV19 and TRBJ1-2; D not resolved. CDR3 DNA sequence: TGTGCCAGTAGCTTACGTAGAGGGAACGGCTATGGCTACACCTTC. It is translated as CASSLRRGNGYGYTF.